The clone carrying this T cell receptor (beta chain) was observed a few times. Its specificity is not known. The CDR3 runs 19 residues. Per the germline V gene, CDR1 is SGHTA and CDR2 is FQGNSA. J lost 2 bases, V lost 0 bases, and 6 bases had no gene match. PCR primers comprised 60 Vbeta and 13 Jbeta primers. Here immunoSEQ multiplex PCR was the method, and the copy in TCRdb shows in-frame clones only, minus some. The sample lists under 200,000 clones; 65% to 70% were seen once. The data were obtained in a study of cytomegalovirus exposure and HLA in healthy donors. General study findings and limits: Several of the most significant clusters were apparently associated with common viral pathogens in a later analysis. Prediction of most subjects' HLA-A and HLA-B alleles by TCR beta sequences was reportedly accurate. A later analysis associated some 18,000 TCR beta sequences with HLA alleles at a 0.05 false discovery rate. Cytomegalovirus association was assigned to approximately 160 TCR beta chains.

The receptor's source is a woman in her late teens or twenties in good health and CMV-seropositive. The chain combines TRBV7-2 with TRBJ2-3; the match to TRBD2 covers 15 bases. The sequenced material came from PBMCs. As DNA, the CDR3 is TGTGCCAGCAGCTTAGCGCCGGGACTAGCGGGGGGAGTCACAGATACGCAGTATTTT. Residues: CASSLAPGLAGGVTDTQYF. Looking up the rest from reference TRBV7-2 and TRBJ2-3 gives the full variable domain: GAGVSQSPSNKVTEKGKDVELRCDPISGHTALYWYRQSLGQGLEFLIYFQGNSAPDKSGLPSDRFSAERTGGSVSTLTIQRTQQEDSAVYLCASSLAPGLAGGVTDTQYFGPGTRLTVL.